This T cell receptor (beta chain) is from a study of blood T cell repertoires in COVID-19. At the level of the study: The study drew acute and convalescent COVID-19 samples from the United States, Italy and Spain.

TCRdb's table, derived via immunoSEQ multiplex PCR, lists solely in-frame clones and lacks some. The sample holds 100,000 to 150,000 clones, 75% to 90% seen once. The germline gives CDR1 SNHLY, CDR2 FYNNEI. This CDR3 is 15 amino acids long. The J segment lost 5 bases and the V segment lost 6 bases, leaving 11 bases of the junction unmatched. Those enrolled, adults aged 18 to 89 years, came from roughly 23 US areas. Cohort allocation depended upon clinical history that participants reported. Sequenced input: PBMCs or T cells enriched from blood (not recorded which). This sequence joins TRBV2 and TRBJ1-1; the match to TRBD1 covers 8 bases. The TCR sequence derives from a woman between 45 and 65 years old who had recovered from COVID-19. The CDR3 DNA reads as TGTGCCAGCAGCGGTACAGGGGGGTTACGGACTGAAGCTTTCTTT. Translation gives CASSGTGGLRTEAFF.